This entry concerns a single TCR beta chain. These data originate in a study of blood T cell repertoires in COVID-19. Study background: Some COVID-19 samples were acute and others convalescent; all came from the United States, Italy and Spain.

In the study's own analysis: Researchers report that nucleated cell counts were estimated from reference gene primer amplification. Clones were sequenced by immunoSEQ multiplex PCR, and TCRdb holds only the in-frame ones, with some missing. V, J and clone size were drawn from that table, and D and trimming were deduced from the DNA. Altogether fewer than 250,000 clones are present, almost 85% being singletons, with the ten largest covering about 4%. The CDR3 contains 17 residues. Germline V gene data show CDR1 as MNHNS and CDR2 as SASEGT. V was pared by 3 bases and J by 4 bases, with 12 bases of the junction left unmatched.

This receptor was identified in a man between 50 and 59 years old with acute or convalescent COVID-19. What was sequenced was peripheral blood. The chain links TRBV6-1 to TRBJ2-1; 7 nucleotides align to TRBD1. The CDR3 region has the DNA TGTGCCAGCAGTGACCAAAGATGGCAGGGGGTTTACAATGAGCAGTTCTTC. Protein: CASSDQRWQGVYNEQFF.